The source of this TCR beta chain is a study of blood T cell repertoires in COVID-19. Data came from immunoSEQ multiplex PCR; TCRdb stores just in-frame clones and leaves some out. There are 230,000 or so clones in the sample; roughly 87% occur only once, and under 2.5% lies in the top ten. The V end was cut by 7 bases, the J end by 7 bases, with 13 bases between. The CDR3 consists of 12 residues. Germline V gene lookup returns CDR1 LNHDA and CDR2 SQIVND (reference sequence). The origin of this receptor is a man aged 35-49 years with active or convalescent COVID-19. Sequencing was done on a sample of peripheral blood. This sequence joins TRBV19 and TRBJ1-1, with D hard to call. The CDR3 spells CASTPSGIEAFF. The CDR3, as DNA: TGTGCCAGTACGCCGAGCGGGATTGAAGCTTTCTTT.